This T cell receptor beta chain is drawn from a study of blood T cell repertoires in COVID-19. The CDR3 totals 14 residues. Germline CDR1 and CDR2: ENHRY and SYGVKD. The V end was cut by 5 bases, the J end by 7 bases, with 15 bases between. Method: immunoSEQ multiplex PCR; TCRdb's copy keeps in-frame clones and lacks some. The sample carries roughly 250,000 clones, about 80% recorded once. Patients in Seattle were enrolled during active infection, then followed longitudinally. The sequence was collected from a person in their 70s with COVID-19, enrolled during active disease. The sequencing input was peripheral blood. The chain couples TRBV10-3 to TRBJ2-1; D possibly corresponds to TRBD1 (6 bases). CDR3 coding DNA: TGTGCCATCAGTAAAACAGGGATCGGGAATGAGCAGTTCTTC. As protein: CAISKTGIGNEQFF.